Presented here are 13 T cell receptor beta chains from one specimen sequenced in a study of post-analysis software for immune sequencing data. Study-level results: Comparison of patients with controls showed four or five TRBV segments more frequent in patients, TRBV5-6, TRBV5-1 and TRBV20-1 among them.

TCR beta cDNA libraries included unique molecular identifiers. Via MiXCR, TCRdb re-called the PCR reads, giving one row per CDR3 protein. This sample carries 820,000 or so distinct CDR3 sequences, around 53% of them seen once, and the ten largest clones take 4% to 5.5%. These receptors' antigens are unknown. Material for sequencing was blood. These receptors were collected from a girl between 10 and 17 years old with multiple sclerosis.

The CDR3 region is CASSPITGRSEGAYNEQFF. CDR3 coding DNA: TGTGCCAGCAGCCCTATAACGGGCCGCTCCGAGGGGGCCTACAATGAGCAGTTCTTC. V gene TRBV6-2 or TRBV6-3 combines with J gene TRBJ2-1, with a tentative D call TRBD1 (6 bases). Trimming pared 6 bases from V and 2 bases from J, leaving 26 bases between. Germline V gives CDR1 MNHEY, CDR2 SVGEGT. The CDR3 totals 19 residues.

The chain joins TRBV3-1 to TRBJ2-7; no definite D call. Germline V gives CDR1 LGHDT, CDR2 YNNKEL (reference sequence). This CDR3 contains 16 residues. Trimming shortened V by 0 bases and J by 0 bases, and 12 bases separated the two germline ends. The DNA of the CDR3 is TGTGCCAGCAGCCAAGAAGGGCAGATGAGCTCCTACGAGCAGTACTTC. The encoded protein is CASSQEGQMSSYEQYF.

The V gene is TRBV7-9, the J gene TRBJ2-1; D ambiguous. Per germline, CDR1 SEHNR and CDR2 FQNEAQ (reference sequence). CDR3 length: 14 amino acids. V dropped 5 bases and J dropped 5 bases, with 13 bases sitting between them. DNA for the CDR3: TGTGCCAGCAGCCCTAGGCAGCTGAACAATGAGCAGTTCTTC. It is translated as CASSPRQLNNEQFF.

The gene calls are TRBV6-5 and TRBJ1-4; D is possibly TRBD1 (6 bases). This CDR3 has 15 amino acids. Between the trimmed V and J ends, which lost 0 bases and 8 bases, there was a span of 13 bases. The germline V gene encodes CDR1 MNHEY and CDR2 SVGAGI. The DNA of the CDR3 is TGTGCCAGCAGTTACTCAGGGGGGACGGGGGAAAAACTGTTTTTT. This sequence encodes CASSYSGGTGEKLFF.

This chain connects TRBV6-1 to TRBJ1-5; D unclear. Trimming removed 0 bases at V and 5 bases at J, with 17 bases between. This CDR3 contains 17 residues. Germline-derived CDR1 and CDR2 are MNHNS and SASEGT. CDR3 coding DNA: TGTGCCAGCAGTGAAGCGTTACGGGGAAGATGGGATCAGCCCCAGCATTTT. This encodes CASSEALRGRWDQPQHF.

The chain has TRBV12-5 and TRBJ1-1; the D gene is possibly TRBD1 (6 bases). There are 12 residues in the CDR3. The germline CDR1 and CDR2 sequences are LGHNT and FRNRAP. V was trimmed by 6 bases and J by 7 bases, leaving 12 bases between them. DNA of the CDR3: TGTGCTAGTGGCTCCGGACAGCGTGAAGCTTTCTTT. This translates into CASGSGQREAFF.

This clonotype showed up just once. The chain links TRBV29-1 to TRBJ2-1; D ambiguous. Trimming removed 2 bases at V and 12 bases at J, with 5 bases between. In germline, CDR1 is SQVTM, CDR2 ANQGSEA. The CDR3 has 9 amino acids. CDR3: CSVESGQFF. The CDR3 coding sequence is TGCAGCGTTGAATCGGGGCAGTTCTTC.

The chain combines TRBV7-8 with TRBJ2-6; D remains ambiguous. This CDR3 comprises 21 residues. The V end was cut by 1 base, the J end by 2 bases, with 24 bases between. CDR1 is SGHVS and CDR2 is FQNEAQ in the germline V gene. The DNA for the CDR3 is TGTGCCAGCAGCTTAGTCGTGCAGGTTATGGACCTGTCAACTGGGGCCAACGTCCTGACTTTC. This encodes CASSLVVQVMDLSTGANVLTF.

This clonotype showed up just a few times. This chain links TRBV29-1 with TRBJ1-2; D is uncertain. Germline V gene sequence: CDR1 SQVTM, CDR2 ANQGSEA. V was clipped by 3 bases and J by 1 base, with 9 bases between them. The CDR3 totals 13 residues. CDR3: CSVEYDFNYGYTF. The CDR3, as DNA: TGCAGCGTTGAGTACGATTTTAACTATGGCTACACCTTC.

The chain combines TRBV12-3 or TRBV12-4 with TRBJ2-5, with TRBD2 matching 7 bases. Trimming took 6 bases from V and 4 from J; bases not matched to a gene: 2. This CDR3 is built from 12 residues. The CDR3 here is CASSRGVETQYF. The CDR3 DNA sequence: TGTGCCAGCAGCCGGGGGGTAGAGACCCAGTACTTC.

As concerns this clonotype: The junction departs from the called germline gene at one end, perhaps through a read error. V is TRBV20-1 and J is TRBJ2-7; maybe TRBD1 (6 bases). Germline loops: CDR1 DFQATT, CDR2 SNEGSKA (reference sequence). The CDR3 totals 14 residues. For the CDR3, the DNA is TGCAGTGCTAGAAGGTACGGGACATCCTACAAGCAGTACTTC. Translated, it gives CSARRYGTSYKQYF.

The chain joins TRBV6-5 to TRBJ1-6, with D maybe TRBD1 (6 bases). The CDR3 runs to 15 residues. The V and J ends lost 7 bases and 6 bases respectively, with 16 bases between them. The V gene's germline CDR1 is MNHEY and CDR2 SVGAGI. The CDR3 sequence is CASNLTGTLNSPLHF. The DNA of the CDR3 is TGTGCCAGCAACCTAACCGGGACACTTAATTCACCCCTCCACTTT.

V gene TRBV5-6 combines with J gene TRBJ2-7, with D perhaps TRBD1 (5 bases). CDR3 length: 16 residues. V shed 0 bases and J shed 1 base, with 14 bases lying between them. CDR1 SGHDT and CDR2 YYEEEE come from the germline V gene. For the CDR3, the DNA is TGTGCCAGCAGCTTGGAAGGGGTGCAGGAGTCCTACGAGCAGTACTTC. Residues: CASSLEGVQESYEQYF.